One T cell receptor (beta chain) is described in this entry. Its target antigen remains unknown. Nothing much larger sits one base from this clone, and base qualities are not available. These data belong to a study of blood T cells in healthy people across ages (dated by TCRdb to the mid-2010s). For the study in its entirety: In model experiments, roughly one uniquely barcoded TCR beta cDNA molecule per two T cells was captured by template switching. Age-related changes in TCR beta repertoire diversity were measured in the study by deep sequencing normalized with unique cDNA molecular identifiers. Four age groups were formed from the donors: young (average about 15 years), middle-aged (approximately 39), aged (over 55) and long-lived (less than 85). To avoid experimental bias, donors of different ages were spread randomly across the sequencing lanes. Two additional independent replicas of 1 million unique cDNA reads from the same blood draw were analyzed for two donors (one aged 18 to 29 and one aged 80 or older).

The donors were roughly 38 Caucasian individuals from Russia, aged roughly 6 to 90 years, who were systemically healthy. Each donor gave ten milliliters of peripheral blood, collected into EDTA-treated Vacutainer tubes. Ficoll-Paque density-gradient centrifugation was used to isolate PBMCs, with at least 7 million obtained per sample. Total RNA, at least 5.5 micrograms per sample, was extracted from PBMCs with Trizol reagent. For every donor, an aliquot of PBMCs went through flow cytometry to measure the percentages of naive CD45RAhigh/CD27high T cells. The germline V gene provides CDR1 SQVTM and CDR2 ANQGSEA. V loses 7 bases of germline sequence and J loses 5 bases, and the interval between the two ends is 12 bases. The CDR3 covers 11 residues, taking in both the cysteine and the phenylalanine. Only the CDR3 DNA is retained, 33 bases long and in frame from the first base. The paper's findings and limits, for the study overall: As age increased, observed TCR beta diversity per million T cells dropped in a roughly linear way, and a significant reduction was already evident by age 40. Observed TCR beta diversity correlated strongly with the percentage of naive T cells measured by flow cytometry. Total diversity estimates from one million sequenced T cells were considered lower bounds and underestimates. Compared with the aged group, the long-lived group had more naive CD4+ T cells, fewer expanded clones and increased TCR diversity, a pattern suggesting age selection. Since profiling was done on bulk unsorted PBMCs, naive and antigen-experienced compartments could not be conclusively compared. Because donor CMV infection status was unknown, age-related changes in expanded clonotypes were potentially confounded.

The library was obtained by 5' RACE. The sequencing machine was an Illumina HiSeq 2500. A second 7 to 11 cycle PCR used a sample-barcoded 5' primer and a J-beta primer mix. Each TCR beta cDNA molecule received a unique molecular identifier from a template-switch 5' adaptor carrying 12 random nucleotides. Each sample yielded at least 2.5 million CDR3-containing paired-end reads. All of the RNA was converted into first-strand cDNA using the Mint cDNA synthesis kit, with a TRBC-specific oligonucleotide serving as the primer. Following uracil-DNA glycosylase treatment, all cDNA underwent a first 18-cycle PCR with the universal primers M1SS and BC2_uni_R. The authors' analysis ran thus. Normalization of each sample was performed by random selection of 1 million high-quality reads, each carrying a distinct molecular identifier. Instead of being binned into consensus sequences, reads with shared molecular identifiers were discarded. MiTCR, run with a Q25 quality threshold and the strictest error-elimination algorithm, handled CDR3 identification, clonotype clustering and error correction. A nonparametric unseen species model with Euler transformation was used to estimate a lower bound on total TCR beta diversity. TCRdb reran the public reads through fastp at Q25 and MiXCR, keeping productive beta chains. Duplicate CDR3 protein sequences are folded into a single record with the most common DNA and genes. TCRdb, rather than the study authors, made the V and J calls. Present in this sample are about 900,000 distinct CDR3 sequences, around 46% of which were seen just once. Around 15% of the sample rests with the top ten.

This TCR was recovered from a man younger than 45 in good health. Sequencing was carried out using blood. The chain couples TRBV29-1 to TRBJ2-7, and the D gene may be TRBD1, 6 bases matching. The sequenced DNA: TGCAGCGGGAAACAGGGAGACGAGCAGTACTTC. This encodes CSGKQGDEQYF.